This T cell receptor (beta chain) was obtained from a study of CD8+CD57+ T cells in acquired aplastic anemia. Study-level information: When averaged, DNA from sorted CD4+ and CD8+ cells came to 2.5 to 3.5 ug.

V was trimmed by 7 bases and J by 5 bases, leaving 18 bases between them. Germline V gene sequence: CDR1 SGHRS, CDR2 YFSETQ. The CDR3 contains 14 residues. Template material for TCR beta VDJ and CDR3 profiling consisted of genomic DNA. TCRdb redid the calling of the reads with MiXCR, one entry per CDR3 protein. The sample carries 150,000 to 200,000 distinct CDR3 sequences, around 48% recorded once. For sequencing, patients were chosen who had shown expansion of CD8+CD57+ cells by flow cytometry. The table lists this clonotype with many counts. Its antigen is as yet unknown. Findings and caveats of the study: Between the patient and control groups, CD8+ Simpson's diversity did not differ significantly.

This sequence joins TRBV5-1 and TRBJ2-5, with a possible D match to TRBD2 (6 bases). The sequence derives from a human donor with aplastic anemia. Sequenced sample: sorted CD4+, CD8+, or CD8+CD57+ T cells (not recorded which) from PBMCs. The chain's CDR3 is CASSTGTPLETQYF. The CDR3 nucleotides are TGCGCCAGCTCAACCGGGACTCCGTTGGAGACCCAGTACTTC.